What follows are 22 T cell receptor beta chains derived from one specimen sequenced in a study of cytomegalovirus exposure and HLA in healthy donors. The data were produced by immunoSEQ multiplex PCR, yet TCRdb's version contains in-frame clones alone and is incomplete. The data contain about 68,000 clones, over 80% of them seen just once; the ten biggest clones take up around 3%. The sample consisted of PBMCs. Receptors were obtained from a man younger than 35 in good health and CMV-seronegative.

The CDR3 DNA reads TGTGCCAGCAGTGTGACAGGTTACGAGCAGTACTTC. It codes for CASSVTGYEQYF. The gene calls are TRBV27 and TRBJ2-7; a possible D gene is TRBD1 (6 bases). The CDR3 spans 12 residues. CDR1 is MNHEY and CDR2 is SMNVEV in the germline V gene (reference sequence). V was trimmed by 5 bases and J by 4 bases, leaving 9 bases between them.

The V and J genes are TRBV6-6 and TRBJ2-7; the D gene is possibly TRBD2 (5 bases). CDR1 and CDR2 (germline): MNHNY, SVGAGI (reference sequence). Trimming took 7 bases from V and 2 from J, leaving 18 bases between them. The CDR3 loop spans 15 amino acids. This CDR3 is CASITGSGGTYEQYF. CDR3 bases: TGTGCCAGCATTACGGGATCCGGTGGAACCTACGAGCAGTACTTC.

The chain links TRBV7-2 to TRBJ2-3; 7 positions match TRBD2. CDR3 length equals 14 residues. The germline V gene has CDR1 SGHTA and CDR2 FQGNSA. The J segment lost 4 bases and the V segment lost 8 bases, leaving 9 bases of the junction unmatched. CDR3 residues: CASVSGGSSDTQYF. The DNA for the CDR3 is TGTGCCAGCGTTAGTGGCGGGAGTTCAGATACGCAGTATTTT.

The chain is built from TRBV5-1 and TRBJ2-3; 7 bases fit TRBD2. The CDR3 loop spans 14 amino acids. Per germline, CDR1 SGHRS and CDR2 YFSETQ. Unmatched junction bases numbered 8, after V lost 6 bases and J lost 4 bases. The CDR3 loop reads CASTRTSLADTQYF. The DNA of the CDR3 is TGCGCCAGCACACGGACTAGTTTAGCAGATACGCAGTATTTT.

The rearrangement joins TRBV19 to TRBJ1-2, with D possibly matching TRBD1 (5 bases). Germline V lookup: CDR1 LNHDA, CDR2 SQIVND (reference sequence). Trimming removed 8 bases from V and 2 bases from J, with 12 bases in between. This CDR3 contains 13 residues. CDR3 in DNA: TGTGCCAGTTTCAGGGAGGGCAACTATGGCTACACCTTC. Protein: CASFREGNYGYTF.

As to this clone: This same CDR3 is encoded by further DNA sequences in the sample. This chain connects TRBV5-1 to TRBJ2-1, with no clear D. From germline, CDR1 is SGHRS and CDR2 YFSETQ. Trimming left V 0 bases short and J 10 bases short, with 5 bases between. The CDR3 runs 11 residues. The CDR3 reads CASSLVQEQFF. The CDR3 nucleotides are TGCGCCAGCAGCTTGGTACAGGAGCAGTTCTTC.

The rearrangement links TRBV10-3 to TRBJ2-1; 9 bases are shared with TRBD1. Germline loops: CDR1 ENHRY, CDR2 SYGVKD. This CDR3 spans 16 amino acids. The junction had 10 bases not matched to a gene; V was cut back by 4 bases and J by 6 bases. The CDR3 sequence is CAISGSGTGIRNEQFF. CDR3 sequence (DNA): TGTGCCATCAGTGGATCCGGGACAGGGATACGCAATGAGCAGTTCTTC.

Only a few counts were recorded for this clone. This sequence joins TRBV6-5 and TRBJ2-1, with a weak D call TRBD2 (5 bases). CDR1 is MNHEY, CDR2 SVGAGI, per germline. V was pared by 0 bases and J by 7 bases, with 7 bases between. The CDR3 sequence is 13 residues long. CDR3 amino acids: CASSYSTGNEQFF. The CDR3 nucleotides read TGTGCCAGCAGTTACTCGACGGGGAATGAGCAGTTCTTC.

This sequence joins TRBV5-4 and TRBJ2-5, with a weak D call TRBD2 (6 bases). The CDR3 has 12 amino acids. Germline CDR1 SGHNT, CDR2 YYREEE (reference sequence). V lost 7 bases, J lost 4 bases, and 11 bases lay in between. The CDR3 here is CASGMGGETQYF. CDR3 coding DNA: TGTGCCAGCGGGATGGGAGGAGAGACCCAGTACTTC.

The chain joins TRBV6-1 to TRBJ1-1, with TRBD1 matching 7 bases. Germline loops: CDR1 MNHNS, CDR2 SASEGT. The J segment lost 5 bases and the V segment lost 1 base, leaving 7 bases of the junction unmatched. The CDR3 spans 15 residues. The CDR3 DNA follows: TGTGCCAGCAGTGAAGTTGTAGGGGGCGGGACTGAAGCTTTCTTT. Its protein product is CASSEVVGGGTEAFF.

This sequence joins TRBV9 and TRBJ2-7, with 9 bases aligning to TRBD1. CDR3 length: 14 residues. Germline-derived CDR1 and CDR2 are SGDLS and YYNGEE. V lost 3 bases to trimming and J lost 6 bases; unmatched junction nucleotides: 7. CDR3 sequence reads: CASSGQGVFLEQYF. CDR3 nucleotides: TGTGCCAGCAGCGGACAGGGGGTTTTCCTCGAGCAGTACTTC.

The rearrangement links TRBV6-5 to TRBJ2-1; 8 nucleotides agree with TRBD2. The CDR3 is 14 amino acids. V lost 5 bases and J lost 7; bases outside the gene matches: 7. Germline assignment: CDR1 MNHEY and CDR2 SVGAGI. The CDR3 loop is CASSKPGLENEQFF. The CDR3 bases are TGTGCCAGCAGTAAACCGGGACTAGAGAATGAGCAGTTCTTC.

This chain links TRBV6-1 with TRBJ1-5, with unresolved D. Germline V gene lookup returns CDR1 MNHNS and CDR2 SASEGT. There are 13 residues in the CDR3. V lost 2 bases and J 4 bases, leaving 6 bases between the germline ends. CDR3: CASSESGNQPQHF. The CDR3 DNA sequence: TGTGCCAGCAGTGAATCGGGGAATCAGCCCCAGCATTTT.

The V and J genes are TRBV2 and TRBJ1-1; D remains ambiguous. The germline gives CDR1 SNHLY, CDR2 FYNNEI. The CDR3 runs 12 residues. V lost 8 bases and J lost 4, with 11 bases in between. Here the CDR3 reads CASGRLVTEAFF. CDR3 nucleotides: TGTGCCAGCGGTCGGCTAGTCACTGAAGCTTTCTTT.

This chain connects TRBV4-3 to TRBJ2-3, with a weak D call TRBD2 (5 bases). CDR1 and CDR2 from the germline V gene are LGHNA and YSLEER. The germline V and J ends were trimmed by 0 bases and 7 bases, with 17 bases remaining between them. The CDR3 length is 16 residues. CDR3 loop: CASSQESYRETYTQYF. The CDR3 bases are TGCGCCAGCAGCCAAGAATCGTACCGGGAAACCTATACGCAGTATTTT.

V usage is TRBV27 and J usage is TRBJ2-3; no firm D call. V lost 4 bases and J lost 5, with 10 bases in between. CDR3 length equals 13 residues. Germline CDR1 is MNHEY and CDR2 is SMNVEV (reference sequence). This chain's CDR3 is CASSSVWRDTQYF. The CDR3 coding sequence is TGTGCCAGCAGTTCGGTGTGGAGAGATACGCAGTATTTT.

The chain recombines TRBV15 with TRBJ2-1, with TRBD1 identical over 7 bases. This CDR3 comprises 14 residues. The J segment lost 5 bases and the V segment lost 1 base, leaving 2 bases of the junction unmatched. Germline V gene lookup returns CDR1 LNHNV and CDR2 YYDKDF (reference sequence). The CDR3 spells CATSRATGNNEQFF. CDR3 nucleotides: TGTGCCACCAGCAGAGCGACAGGGAACAATGAGCAGTTCTTC.

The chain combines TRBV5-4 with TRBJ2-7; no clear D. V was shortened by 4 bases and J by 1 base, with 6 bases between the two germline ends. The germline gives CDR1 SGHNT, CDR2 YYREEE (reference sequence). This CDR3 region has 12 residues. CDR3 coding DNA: TGTGCCAGCAGCATACGGTCCTACGAGCAGTACTTC. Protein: CASSIRSYEQYF.

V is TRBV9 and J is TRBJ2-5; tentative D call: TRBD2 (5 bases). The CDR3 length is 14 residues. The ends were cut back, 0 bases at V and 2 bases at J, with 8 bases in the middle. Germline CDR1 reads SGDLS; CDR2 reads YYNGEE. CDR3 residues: CASSVAPGQETQYF. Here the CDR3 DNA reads TGTGCCAGCAGCGTAGCCCCGGGGCAAGAGACCCAGTACTTC.

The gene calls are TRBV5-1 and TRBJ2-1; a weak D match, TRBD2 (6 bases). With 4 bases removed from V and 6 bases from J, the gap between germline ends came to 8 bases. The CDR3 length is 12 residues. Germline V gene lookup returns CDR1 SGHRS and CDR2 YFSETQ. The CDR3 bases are TGCGCCAGCAGCCGGGACTTCAATGAGCAGTTCTTC. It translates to CASSRDFNEQFF.

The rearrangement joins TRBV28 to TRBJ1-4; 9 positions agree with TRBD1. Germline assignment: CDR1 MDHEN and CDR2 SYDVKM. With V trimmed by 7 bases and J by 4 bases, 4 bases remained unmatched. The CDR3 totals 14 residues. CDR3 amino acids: CASTSGQGNEKLFF. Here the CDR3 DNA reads TGTGCCAGCACCTCGGGACAGGGTAATGAAAAACTGTTTTTT.

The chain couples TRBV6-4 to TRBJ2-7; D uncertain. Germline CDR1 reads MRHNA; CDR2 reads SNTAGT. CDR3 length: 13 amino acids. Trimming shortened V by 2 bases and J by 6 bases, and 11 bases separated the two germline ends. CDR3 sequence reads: CASSDTTSGEQYF. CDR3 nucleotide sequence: TGTGCCAGCAGTGACACAACTTCGGGCGAGCAGTACTTC.